This TCR beta chain was recorded in a study of graft-versus-host responses after intestinal transplantation. Study-level background: Among the recipients, transplants were multivisceral, liver-intestinal, or isolated intestinal. Following induction with anti-thymocyte globulin, all recipients were given tacrolimus and steroids for two to three years.

The data were produced by immunoSEQ multiplex PCR, yet TCRdb's version contains in-frame clones alone and is incomplete. This table holds around 100,000 clones, over 85% found once. This clone has more than one count but fewer than ten. Its antigen is undetermined. This CDR3 spans 13 amino acids. Germline assignment: CDR1 MNHNY and CDR2 SVGAGI (reference sequence). Trimming left V 6 bases short and J 3 bases short, with 12 bases between. Study-level findings and limits: GvH clones surfaced in recipient marrow, some emerging earlier in ileum or blood. High graft-versus-host to host-versus-graft T cell clonal ratios marked allografts of patients with graft-donor macrochimerism.

This sequence joins TRBV6-6 and TRBJ2-7; D perhaps matches TRBD2 (5 bases). The sequenced sample was unstimulated CD8+ T cells sorted from spleen or lymph node cells, obtained before intestinal transplant. The receptor comes from a human donor who received an intestinal transplant. CDR3 coding DNA: TGTGCCAGCAGCCTAGCTTCTAACTACGAGCAGTACTTC. It encodes CASSLASNYEQYF.